This is a list of T cell receptor beta chains from one sample in a study of T cells in tuberculosis. Assay used: immunoSEQ multiplex PCR; TCRdb lists only in-frame clones, some missing. The data show around 30,000 clones, more than 85% seen once. The sequenced material came from PBMCs. The receptors were sampled from a donor aged 5 to 30 with latent tuberculosis or without tuberculosis infection. The CDR3 runs from the conserved cysteine through the conserved F or W. The D gene is left open where the match is weak. Where a row states a size, it is once, few, many or the class of an expanded clone; other rows omit it.

clone size	J gene	V gene	D gene	CDR3 DNA	CDR3 protein
NA	TRBJ2-7	TRBV7-8	NA	TGTGCCAGCAGCCCGCGACAGTTCCCCACCTACGAGCAGTACTTC	CASSPRQFPTYEQYF
NA	TRBJ2-5	TRBV19	NA	TGTGCCAGTAGTACTTCGGACGGACAACAAGAGACCCAGTACTTC	CASSTSDGQQETQYF
NA	TRBJ2-1	TRBV2	TRBD1	TGTGCCAGCAGGGTGACAGGGGGCGCCTACAATGAGCAGTTCTTC	CASRVTGGAYNEQFF
NA	TRBJ1-6	TRBV19	NA	TGTGCCAGTAGTGGCAGGAACAATTCACCCCTCCACTTT	CASSGRNNSPLHF
once	TRBJ2-3	TRBV5-1	TRBD2	TGCGCCAGCAGCTTTTCCATAGGAGGGCGGGAGAGACTTAGCACAGATACGCAGTATTTT	CASSFSIGGRERLSTDTQYF
NA	TRBJ1-2	TRBV5-1	NA	TGCGCCAGCAGCGCCGGGACAAGTGGCTACACCTTC	CASSAGTSGYTF
NA	TRBJ1-1	TRBV18	TRBD1	TGTGCCAGCTCCTTGACAGGGGGTCGCACTGAAGCTTTCTTT	CASSLTGGRTEAFF
NA	TRBJ2-3	TRBV15	NA	TGTGCCACCAGCGAGGGCCTGACAGATACGCAGTATTTT	CATSEGLTDTQYF
few	TRBJ1-6	TRBV30	NA	TGTGCCTGGAGTGTACTAGAAGTTTCCTATAATTCACCCCTCCACTTT	CAWSVLEVSYNSPLHF
NA	TRBJ2-4	TRBV4-1	NA	TGCGCCAGCAGCCACGAGGGGTTCCCGGGGGTCAAAAACATTCAGTACTTC	CASSHEGFPGVKNIQYF
NA	TRBJ2-1	TRBV13	NA	TGTGCCAGCAGCTTCCTGACTCCCGAGCAGTTCTTC	CASSFLTPEQFF
NA	TRBJ1-5	TRBV19	NA	TGTGCCAGTAGTCGACAGCGCAATCAGCCCCAGCATTTT	CASSRQRNQPQHF
NA	TRBJ2-3	TRBV19	NA	TGTGCCAGTAGCGTACTCGGAGATACGCAGTATTTT	CASSVLGDTQYF
NA	TRBJ2-1	TRBV28	NA	TGTGCCAGCAGTTCCGTCGCGACAGAATACAATGAGCAGTTCTTC	CASSSVATEYNEQFF
NA	TRBJ1-1	TRBV18	NA	TGTGCCAGCTCACCAGCGGGAGCAGGCACTGAAGCTTTCTTT	CASSPAGAGTEAFF
NA	TRBJ1-4	TRBV4-1	TRBD1	TGCGCCAGCAGCCAAGATGGGACAGGGGTTAATGAAAAACTGTTTTTT	CASSQDGTGVNEKLFF
NA	TRBJ2-7	TRBV5-1	NA	TGCGCCAGCAGCTCAGCCTACGAGCAGTACTTC	CASSSAYEQYF
few	TRBJ2-2	TRBV2	NA	TGTGCCAGCACCAATCCAGTCGGGGGGCGGACCGGGGAGCTGTTTTTT	CASTNPVGGRTGELFF
NA	TRBJ2-7	TRBV16	NA	TGTGCCAGCAGCACAGGCAGTCCCTACGAGCAGTACTTC	CASSTGSPYEQYF
few	TRBJ2-7	TRBV28	TRBD1	TGTGCCAGCAGTCCGAGGAGGACAGGGATCTACGAGCAGTACTTC	CASSPRRTGIYEQYF
few	TRBJ2-3	TRBV27	TRBD2	TGTGCCAGCAGTTTACTAGCGGGAGGCGCAGATACGCAGTATTTT	CASSLLAGGADTQYF
NA	TRBJ1-1	TRBV4-2	NA	TGTGCCAGCAGCCGTTCCTCGGGGGGCGCGAGGGCTTTCTTT	CASSRSSGGARAFF
NA	TRBJ2-7	TRBV30	NA	TGTGCCTGGAGTGTTCCCGGGAGCTACGAGCAGTACTTC	CAWSVPGSYEQYF
NA	TRBJ2-1	TRBV7-6	NA	TGTGCCAGCAGCCGCACGACAGGATCCGGCAATGAGCAGTTCTTC	CASSRTTGSGNEQFF
few	TRBJ1-3	TRBV6-1	NA	TGTGCCAGCAAGGCATGGGGGGGGGATGGCACCATATATTTT	CASKAWGGDGTIYF
NA	TRBJ2-1	TRBV11-2	NA	TGTGCCAGCAGCTTAGGTCCTAGTAAGCAGTTCTTC	CASSLGPSKQFF
NA	TRBJ2-7	TRBV7-9	TRBD1	TGTGCCAGCAGCTTAGCCGGGACAGGTAACTACGAGCAGTACTTC	CASSLAGTGNYEQYF
NA	TRBJ1-2	TRBV28	NA	TGTGCCAGCAGTTTATCAGGGACACTAAACTATGGCTACACCTTC	CASSLSGTLNYGYTF
NA	TRBJ1-1	TRBV10-3	TRBD1	TGTGCCATCAGTGAGGACAGGGGGTGGACTGAAGCTTTCTTT	CAISEDRGWTEAFF
NA	TRBJ1-4	TRBV6-5	NA	TGTGCCAGCAGTTACTCGGGCACTTTAAATGAAAAACTGTTTTTT	CASSYSGTLNEKLFF
NA	TRBJ1-2	TRBV7-2	TRBD1	TGTGCCAGCAGCCGACAGGGTGGCGCCTCTAACTATGGCTACACCTTC	CASSRQGGASNYGYTF
NA	TRBJ2-7	TRBV5-1	TRBD2	TGCGCCAGCAGCTCCAATTTAGCGGGGCACTCCTACGAGCAGTACTTC	CASSSNLAGHSYEQYF
NA	TRBJ2-3	TRBV28	TRBD2	TGTGCCAGCAGTGCGAGCGGGGGGGCAAGTGATACGCAGTATTTT	CASSASGGASDTQYF
NA	TRBJ1-1	TRBV28	TRBD1	TGTGCCAGCAGTTTGGACAGGGCAGAAGCTTTCTTT	CASSLDRAEAFF
NA	TRBJ1-2	TRBV5-5	NA	TGTGCCAGCAGCTTTGTCTTCGCTAACTATGGCTACACCTTC	CASSFVFANYGYTF
once	TRBJ2-7	TRBV27	NA	TGTGCCAGCAGTTTAGGACACCGCTACGAGCAGTACTTC	CASSLGHRYEQYF
NA	TRBJ2-1	TRBV5-6	TRBD1	TGTGCCAGCAGCATAAGACAGGGAGAGAATGAGCAGTTCTTC	CASSIRQGENEQFF
few	TRBJ1-5	TRBV19	TRBD1	TGTGCCAGTAGAAATGAACGACAGGGGGCGATTCAGCCCCAGCATTTT	CASRNERQGAIQPQHF
NA	TRBJ1-2	TRBV5-4	NA	TGTGCCAGCAGAGCGACGGGGGACTATGGCTACACCTTC	CASRATGDYGYTF
NA	TRBJ2-3	TRBV28	NA	TGTGCCAGCACGAAGGATAGCCTCACAGATACGCAGTATTTT	CASTKDSLTDTQYF
NA	TRBJ2-3	TRBV9	NA	TGTGCCAGCAGCGTAGATTGGCGGGGCACAGATACGCAGTATTTT	CASSVDWRGTDTQYF
once	TRBJ2-7	TRBV30	NA	TGTGCCTGGGGAAGGGACACCAACCAGGGGCAGTACTTC	CAWGRDTNQGQYF
NA	TRBJ2-3	TRBV5-1	NA	TGCGCCAGCAGCTTGGCCCAGCTAGCTCCTACTAGCACAGATACGCAGTATTTT	CASSLAQLAPTSTDTQYF
few	TRBJ2-1	TRBV29-1	NA	TGCAGCGTCGAATCAGGGAACCCTAGTGAGAATGAGCAGTTCTTC	CSVESGNPSENEQFF
NA	TRBJ2-5	TRBV27	TRBD1	TGTGCCAGCAGTTTGGACAGGGTTGAGGAGACCCAGTACTTC	CASSLDRVEETQYF
NA	TRBJ2-1	TRBV28	TRBD2	TGTGCCAGCAGCAAACTAGCGGGAGGTTTTCGTAATGAGCAGTTCTTC	CASSKLAGGFRNEQFF
NA	TRBJ1-4	TRBV25-1	NA	TGTGCCAGCAGTGACCCGACTTCCGGGTTGAGGGCTAATGAAAAACTGTTTTTT	CASSDPTSGLRANEKLFF
NA	TRBJ2-2	TRBV6-1	TRBD1	TGTGCCAGCAGGATGGGACAGGCTAACACCGGGGAGCTGTTTTTT	CASRMGQANTGELFF
few	TRBJ2-7	TRBV4-1	TRBD2	TGCGCCAGCAGCCAAGTGTCGGGGAGGGCGGGATCCTACGAGCAGTACTTC	CASSQVSGRAGSYEQYF
NA	TRBJ2-3	TRBV12-5	TRBD2	TGTGCTAGTGGTTCCACTCCGGGACTAGCGGGGATCACAGATACGCAGTATTTT	CASGSTPGLAGITDTQYF
NA	TRBJ1-5	TRBV2	NA	TGTGCCAGCAGTGGGGGCCGAAACAGGTCCCCGGGTCAGCCCCAGCATTTT	CASSGGRNRSPGQPQHF
NA	TRBJ1-5	TRBV6-6	NA	TGTGCCAGCAGTTACTCTTTCGAGGTCTTGAATCAGCCCCAGCATTTT	CASSYSFEVLNQPQHF
NA	TRBJ2-2	TRBV4-1	TRBD2	TGCGCCAGCAGCCAAGTTTTAGCGGGGGCCACCGGGGAGCTGTTTTTT	CASSQVLAGATGELFF